This T cell receptor (beta chain) was recovered during a study of blood T cell repertoires in COVID-19. Method: immunoSEQ multiplex PCR; TCRdb's copy keeps in-frame clones and lacks some. The sample shows 200,000 to 250,000 clones, roughly 90% of them seen only once. Germline CDR1 reads LGHNA; CDR2 reads YSLEER. This CDR3 has 14 residues. V was clipped by 5 bases and J by 1 base; unmatched bases: 4. The sample taken for sequencing was PBMCs or T cells enriched from blood (not recorded which). This TCR was sampled from a middle-aged woman with acute COVID-19. The chain uses TRBV4-3 and TRBJ1-1; 7 positions match TRBD1. In nucleotides, the CDR3 is TGCGCCAGCAGCAGCCGGGACAGGAACACTGAAGCTTTCTTT. This encodes CASSSRDRNTEAFF.